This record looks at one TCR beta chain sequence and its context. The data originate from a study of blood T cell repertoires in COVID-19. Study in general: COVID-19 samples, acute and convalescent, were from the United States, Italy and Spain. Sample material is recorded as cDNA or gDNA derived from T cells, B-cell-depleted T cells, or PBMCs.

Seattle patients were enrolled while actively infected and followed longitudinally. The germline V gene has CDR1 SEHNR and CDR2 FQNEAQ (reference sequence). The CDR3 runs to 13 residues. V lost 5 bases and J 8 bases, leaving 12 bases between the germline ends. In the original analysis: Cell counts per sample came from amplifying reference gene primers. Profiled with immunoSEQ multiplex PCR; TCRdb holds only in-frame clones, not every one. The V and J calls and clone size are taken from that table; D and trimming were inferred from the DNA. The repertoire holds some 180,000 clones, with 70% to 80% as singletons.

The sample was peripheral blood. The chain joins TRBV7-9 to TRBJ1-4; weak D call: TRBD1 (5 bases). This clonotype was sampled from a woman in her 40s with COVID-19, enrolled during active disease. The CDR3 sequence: CASSQDSGEKLFF. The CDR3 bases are TGTGCCAGCAGCCAAGACAGTGGCGAAAAACTGTTTTTT.